This is a list of T cell receptor beta chains from one sample in a study of T cell repertoires in cytomegalovirus infection. Each CDR3 protein gets one entry after TCRdb re-called the reads with MiXCR. This table has 450,000 to 650,000 distinct CDR3 sequences, about 26% appearing once. Sequencing used PBMCs. Receptors originate from a human donor in good health (CMV status not recorded). Some clones in this sample may be carry-over from other donors' samples. CDR3s include the opening cysteine and the closing phenylalanine or tryptophan. The D gene is left open where the match is weak. For some rows the clone size is stated as once, few or many, or as a class when expanded; others skip it.

J gene | V gene | clone size | D gene | CDR3 protein | CDR3 DNA
TRBJ2-7 | TRBV20-1 | NA | NA | CSAREIGLAEQYF | TGCAGTGCTAGAGAAATAGGGCTTGCCGAGCAGTACTTC
TRBJ1-2 | TRBV18 | NA | NA | CASSPQEGDGFYGYTF | TGTGCCAGCTCACCACAAGAGGGGGACGGGTTCTATGGCTACACCTTC
TRBJ1-6 | TRBV12-3/TRBV12-4 | many | NA | CASSLRQASPLHF | TGTGCCAGCAGTTTGCGACAGGCCTCACCCCTCCACTTT
TRBJ1-1 | TRBV27 | NA | NA | CASSPGHNTEAFF | TGTGCCAGCAGTCCTGGACACAACACTGAAGCTTTCTTT
TRBJ1-5 | TRBV7-9 | NA | NA | CASSLEVGSGNQPQHF | TGTGCCAGCAGCTTAGAAGTCGGAAGTGGCAATCAGCCCCAGCATTTT
TRBJ2-7 | TRBV2 | NA | NA | CASSALTYDHEQYF | TGTGCCAGCAGCGCGTTGACATATGACCACGAGCAGTACTTC
TRBJ2-3 | TRBV11-2 | NA | NA | CASSLVGGGIADTQYF | TGTGCCAGCAGCTTAGTCGGGGGCGGGATTGCAGATACGCAGTATTTT
TRBJ2-7 | TRBV7-2 | many | NA | CASSLATGSYEQYF | TGTGCCAGCAGCTTAGCTACAGGGTCCTACGAGCAGTACTTC
TRBJ2-1 | TRBV20-1 | few | NA | CSASRNNYNEQFF | TGCAGTGCTTCTCGGAACAATTACAATGAGCAGTTCTTC
TRBJ2-1 | TRBV19 | few | NA | CASSIGRGWGNEQFF | TGTGCCAGTAGTATCGGGCGGGGATGGGGGAACGAGCAGTTCTTC
TRBJ2-7 | TRBV7-6 | few | TRBD2 | CASGLAGVGEQYF | TGTGCCAGCGGACTAGCGGGAGTTGGCGAGCAGTACTTC
TRBJ2-2 | TRBV10-3 | few | TRBD1 | CAISPGQGMGTGELFF | TGTGCCATCAGTCCGGGACAGGGGATGGGCACCGGGGAGCTGTTTTTT
TRBJ1-6 | TRBV2 | NA | NA | CATSADFNSPLHF | TGTGCCACCTCGGCAGATTTTAATTCACCCCTCCACTTT
TRBJ2-7 | TRBV5-4 | NA | TRBD2 | CASSLGTSGIYEQYF | TGTGCCAGCAGCTTAGGGACTAGCGGGATTTACGAGCAGTACTTC
TRBJ2-1 | TRBV11-3 | many | TRBD1 | CASSTGQGYNEQFF | TGTGCCAGCAGCACCGGACAGGGGTACAATGAGCAGTTCTTC
TRBJ2-1 | TRBV7-9 | few | NA | CASSLTGTANEQFF | TGTGCCAGCAGCTTAACCGGGACTGCGAATGAGCAGTTCTTC
TRBJ1-2 | TRBV10-3 | NA | TRBD1 | CAISESGTGINYGYTF | TGTGCCATCAGTGAGTCAGGGACAGGGATCAACTATGGCTACACCTTC
TRBJ1-6 | TRBV7-2 | NA | TRBD1 | CASSLRQGASSDSPLHF | TGTGCCAGCAGCTTACGGCAGGGGGCGAGTAGCGATTCACCCCTCCACTTT
TRBJ2-6 | TRBV29-1 | NA | NA | CSFRPTGANVLTF | TGCAGCTTCCGGCCAACTGGGGCCAACGTCCTGACTTTC
TRBJ2-7 | TRBV30 | NA | TRBD1 | CAWSPGQGRYEQYF | TGTGCCTGGAGCCCCGGACAGGGTCGTTACGAGCAGTACTTC
TRBJ2-1 | TRBV12-3/TRBV12-4 | NA | NA | CASSFYRSAASEQFF | TGTGCCAGCAGTTTCTACAGGTCGGCAGCCAGTGAGCAGTTCTTC
TRBJ2-1 | TRBV6-6 | NA | TRBD1 | CASSTLRDSLRSSYNEQFF | TGTGCCAGCAGTACCCTAAGGGACAGCCTAAGGAGCTCCTACAATGAGCAGTTCTTC
TRBJ2-7 | TRBV29-1 | NA | TRBD1 | CSVGGQGRGYEQYF | TGCAGCGTTGGGGGACAGGGGAGAGGATACGAGCAGTACTTC
TRBJ2-3 | TRBV7-6 | few | TRBD2 | CASSLLAGITDTQYF | TGTGCCAGCAGCCTGTTAGCGGGAATCACAGATACGCAGTATTTT
TRBJ2-6 | TRBV7-6 | many | NA | CASSLEVGSSSGANVLTF | TGTGCCAGCAGCTTAGAGGTGGGATCGAGCTCTGGGGCCAACGTCCTGACTTTC
TRBJ2-5 | TRBV19 | NA | NA | CASSPDSGRETQYF | TGTGCCAGTAGTCCCGACTCTGGGAGGGAGACCCAGTACTTC
TRBJ2-1 | TRBV12-5 | NA | TRBD2 | CASGLPRTSGIEQFF | TGTGCTAGTGGTTTGCCACGGACTAGCGGGATTGAGCAGTTCTTC
TRBJ2-1 | TRBV18 | NA | TRBD1 | CASSPPGTGTPEQFF | TGTGCCAGCTCACCACCCGGGACAGGGACCCCTGAGCAGTTCTTC
TRBJ2-7 | TRBV6-1 | few | NA | CASSEASREQYF | TGTGCCAGCAGTGAAGCTTCCCGGGAGCAGTACTTC
TRBJ2-1 | TRBV4-3 | few | NA | CASSQDQGSYNEQFF | TGCGCTAGCAGCCAAGATCAGGGTTCCTACAATGAGCAGTTCTTC
TRBJ2-1 | TRBV4-3 | NA | TRBD2 | CASSQGGPGTSGLSSYNEQFF | TGCGCCAGCAGCCAAGGGGGTCCGGGGACTAGCGGGCTGAGCTCCTACAATGAGCAGTTCTTC
TRBJ1-6 | TRBV19 | few | NA | CASSIITRSPLHF | TGTGCCAGTAGTATAATAACGAGGTCACCCCTCCACTTT
TRBJ2-1 | TRBV12-3/TRBV12-4 | NA | NA | CASTPTGLNEQFF | TGTGCCAGCACCCCCACGGGGCTCAATGAGCAGTTCTTC
TRBJ2-5 | TRBV2 | NA | TRBD2 | CASSTAGDQETQYF | TGTGCCAGCTCAACGGCGGGAGACCAAGAGACCCAGTACTTC
TRBJ2-3 | TRBV6-6 | NA | NA | CASSYGASGTDTQYF | TGTGCCAGCAGTTACGGGGCTAGCGGCACAGATACGCAGTATTTT
TRBJ1-6 | TRBV20-1 | once | NA | CSTGQNNSPLHF | TGCAGTACAGGACAGAATAATTCACCCCTCCACTTT
TRBJ1-5 | TRBV7-8 | NA | NA | CASSLATGGRQPQHF | TGTGCCAGCAGCTTAGCTACAGGCGGTCGTCAGCCCCAGCATTTT
TRBJ1-6 | TRBV20-1 | few | NA | CSARDRMVKESPLHF | TGCAGTGCTAGAGATAGGATGGTAAAGGAATCACCCCTCCACTTT
TRBJ1-1 | TRBV20-1 | few | NA | CSARGGRDTEAFF | TGCAGTGCTAGGGGGGGGAGGGACACTGAAGCTTTCTTT
TRBJ1-6 | TRBV7-8 | many | NA | CASSLVKGDNSPLHF | TGTGCCAGCAGCTTAGTCAAGGGGGATAATTCACCCCTCCACTTT
TRBJ1-2 | TRBV10-3 | NA | NA | CAISESRSGDYGYTF | TGTGCCATCAGTGAGAGTAGAAGCGGCGACTATGGCTACACCTTC
TRBJ2-1 | TRBV12-3/TRBV12-4 | NA | NA | CASSPIQSSYNEQFF | TGTGCCAGCAGTCCCATCCAGAGCTCCTACAATGAGCAGTTCTTC
TRBJ2-1 | TRBV7-3 | NA | TRBD2 | CASSVGGRALGEQFF | TGTGCCAGCAGCGTGGGCGGGAGGGCCTTAGGGGAGCAGTTCTTC
TRBJ1-6 | TRBV10-3 | NA | NA | CASSELSGDNSPLHF | TGTGCCAGCAGTGAGCTCTCAGGGGATAATTCACCCCTCCACTTT
TRBJ1-6 | TRBV18 | NA | TRBD1 | CASSPSGQGVYSPLHF | TGTGCCAGCTCACCATCGGGACAGGGAGTTTATTCACCCCTCCACTTT
TRBJ2-1 | TRBV5-4 | NA | NA | CASSPMKGNEQFF | TGTGCCAGCAGCCCCATGAAGGGAAATGAGCAGTTCTTC
TRBJ2-1 | TRBV7-2 | many | TRBD2 | CASSVGGTSGNNEQFF | TGTGCCAGCAGCGTAGGTGGGACTAGCGGGAATAATGAGCAGTTCTTC
TRBJ1-1 | TRBV6-6 | few | NA | CASSSTGRHTEAFF | TGTGCCAGCAGTTCCACAGGGAGGCACACTGAAGCTTTCTTT
TRBJ1-1 | TRBV7-2 | many | TRBD1 | CASSPLTGGYTEAFF | TGTGCCAGCAGCCCCCTTACAGGGGGCTACACTGAAGCTTTCTTT
TRBJ2-5 | TRBV5-6 | few | NA | CASSYGRDYQETQYF | TGTGCCAGCAGCTACGGCCGGGACTACCAAGAGACCCAGTACTTC
TRBJ1-4 | TRBV12-3/TRBV12-4 | NA | NA | CASRGTETNEKLFF | TGTGCCAGCAGGGGAACAGAAACTAATGAAAAACTGTTTTTT
TRBJ2-2 | TRBV30 | NA | TRBD2 | CAWSGVAGLAGLAGELFF | TGTGCCTGGAGTGGAGTGGCGGGACTAGCGGGATTGGCCGGGGAGCTGTTTTTT
TRBJ1-3 | TRBV2 | NA | NA | CAIWGGETGNTIYF | TGTGCCATATGGGGCGGAGAAACTGGAAACACCATATATTTT
TRBJ2-1 | TRBV15 | NA | TRBD2 | CATSIRAGSYNEQFF | TGTGCCACCAGTATTCGAGCGGGATCCTACAATGAGCAGTTCTTC
TRBJ2-2 | TRBV7-9 | few | TRBD2 | CASSLELAVANTGELFF | TGTGCCAGCAGCTTAGAACTAGCGGTCGCGAACACCGGGGAGCTGTTTTTT
TRBJ2-1 | TRBV5-4 | NA | NA | CASSLVDWRRDEQFF | TGTGCCAGCAGCTTGGTGGACTGGCGGCGGGATGAGCAGTTCTTC